Listed below are T cell receptor beta chains from one sample, sequenced in a study of CD8 T cells in ankylosing spondylitis. TCRdb re-called the 5' RACE reads with MiXCR, one entry per CDR3 protein. The sample shows 670,000 or so distinct CDR3 sequences, around 19% of them seen only once. Material for sequencing was blood, either unsorted or a sorted T cell fraction (not recorded which). Receptor source: a male donor with ankylosing spondylitis. Each CDR3 is given with its conserved first and last residue. D genes are given only for firm matches. The size of a clone is reported for some rows only, either as once, few or many, or as a class for expanded clones.

V	size	J	length	D	DNA	CDR3
TRBV15	-	TRBJ2-6	21	-	TGTGCCACCAGTCACCCCGCGGGACAAGGGGAGATAAGCTCTGGGGCCAACGTCCTGACTTTC	CATSHPAGQGEISSGANVLTF
TRBV29-1	many	TRBJ2-2	17	TRBD2	TGCAGCGTTGAAGATCGGTCTAGCGGGGTACATACCGGGGAGCTGTTTTTT	CSVEDRSSGVHTGELFF
TRBV5-5	few	TRBJ2-2	17	TRBD2	TGTGCCAGCAGCTTGCCTTTAGCTAGCGGGAATGGCGGGGAGCTGTTTTTT	CASSLPLASGNGGELFF
TRBV4-1	-	TRBJ2-7	13	-	TGCGCCAGCAGCCTCGGACTTCACTACGAGCAGTACTTC	CASSLGLHYEQYF
TRBV20-1	-	TRBJ2-7	15	TRBD2	TGCAGTGCGGCCTCCACTAGCGGGAGTGGAGACGAGCAGTACTTC	CSAASTSGSGDEQYF
TRBV20-1	few	TRBJ1-4	16	-	TGCAGTGCGACTCCGGGACATCGGGCAACTAATGAAAAACTGTTTTTT	CSATPGHRATNEKLFF
TRBV7-8	-	TRBJ2-3	12	-	TGTGCCAGCACCCCCGGGGCAGATACGCAGTATTTT	CASTPGADTQYF
TRBV12-3/TRBV12-4	-	TRBJ2-7	14	-	TGTGCCAGCAGCCCGAAAAACCTAGTACGCGAGCAGTACTTC	CASSPKNLVREQYF
TRBV9	few	TRBJ2-5	15	-	TGTGCCAGCAGCGTAGCTGGGGGGGCCGGAGAGACCCAGTACTTC	CASSVAGGAGETQYF
TRBV7-8	few	TRBJ2-7	15	-	TGTGCCAGCAGCTTAGGGGACCGCAGGTACGACGAGCAGTACTTC	CASSLGDRRYDEQYF
TRBV4-2	-	TRBJ2-5	14	-	TGTGCCAGCAGCCAAGGAACTAGCACCCAGACCCAGTACTTC	CASSQGTSTQTQYF
TRBV7-9	few	TRBJ2-1	13	TRBD2	TGTGCCAGCAGACTAGCGGGCTACAATGAGCAGTTCTTC	CASRLAGYNEQFF
TRBV7-9	-	TRBJ2-1	13	-	TGTGCCAGCAGCTCCTCTAGTTGGAATGAGCAGTTCTTC	CASSSSSWNEQFF
TRBV30	-	TRBJ1-6	11	-	TGTGCCTGGGGGGAGGGTTCACCCCTCCACTTT	CAWGEGSPLHF
TRBV5-5	-	TRBJ1-6	16	TRBD1	TGTGCCAGCAGCTTGGGGATGACAGGGGGTTACTCACCCCTCCACTTT	CASSLGMTGGYSPLHF
TRBV29-1	many	TRBJ1-1	12	-	TGCAGCGTTGGACAGTTGAACACTGAAGCTTTCTTT	CSVGQLNTEAFF
TRBV29-1	few	TRBJ2-1	15	TRBD2	TGCAGCGTTCTTGACCCGGGACTAGGGGACAATGAGCAGTTCTTC	CSVLDPGLGDNEQFF
TRBV12-3/TRBV12-4	few	TRBJ2-4	13	-	TGTGCCAGCACCCCCCCCGGGGTGGACATTCAGTACTTC	CASTPPGVDIQYF
TRBV9	many	TRBJ1-1	13	-	TGTGCCAGCAGCGTAGGAGGGGGAAGTGAAGCTTTCTTT	CASSVGGGSEAFF
TRBV28	-	TRBJ2-7	13	-	TGTGCCAGCAAAAAGACACCCACCTACGAGCAGTACTTC	CASKKTPTYEQYF
TRBV2	few	TRBJ2-3	16	-	TGTGCCAGCAGTGTCGCGGCCGGGGAAGACCTTAGTACGCAGTATTTT	CASSVAAGEDLSTQYF
TRBV11-3	few	TRBJ1-1	16	-	TGTGCCAGCAGCTTAGCGACGCGGACCCTAAACACTGAAGCTTTCTTT	CASSLATRTLNTEAFF
TRBV6-1	-	TRBJ1-4	14	-	TGTGCCAGCAGCCCGTTGCGACCCAGTGAAAAACTGTTTTTT	CASSPLRPSEKLFF
TRBV10-3	-	TRBJ2-1	19	TRBD2	TGTGCCATCAGCGGGGACGGGGCTAGCGGGCAAGGCTCCTACAATGAGCAGTTCTTC	CAISGDGASGQGSYNEQFF
TRBV4-1	few	TRBJ1-1	14	-	TGCGCCAGCAGCCATTCGAGGGGGGTTGGTGAAGCTTTCTTT	CASSHSRGVGEAFF
TRBV7-2	-	TRBJ2-1	15	TRBD2	TGTGCCAGCAGCCCAACTAGCGGCGGACACAATGAGCAGTTCTTC	CASSPTSGGHNEQFF
TRBV7-2	few	TRBJ2-3	14	TRBD1	TGTGCCAGCAGCCCGGACAGGGTTCAAGATACGCAGTATTTT	CASSPDRVQDTQYF
TRBV28	few	TRBJ2-1	14	-	TGTGCCAGCAGTCCCGGGGGACAGTACAATGAGCAGTTCTTC	CASSPGGQYNEQFF
TRBV5-6	-	TRBJ2-1	17	-	TGTGCCAGCAGCTTGGGTCTTTGGGGGTCGGGGAGCGATGAGCAGTTCTTC	CASSLGLWGSGSDEQFF
TRBV7-9	few	TRBJ1-1	14	-	TGTGCCAGCAGCTTAGCGTCCAGTTACACTGAAGCTTTCTTT	CASSLASSYTEAFF
TRBV5-6	few	TRBJ2-1	15	-	TGTGCCAGCAGCTTGGGACGCCCGGCCTACAATGAGCAGTTCTTC	CASSLGRPAYNEQFF
TRBV12-3/TRBV12-4	few	TRBJ1-5	13	-	TGTGCCAGCAGTCCAGATACCGGTCAGCCCCAGCATTTT	CASSPDTGQPQHF
TRBV2	-	TRBJ2-1	14	-	TGTGCCAGCAGTGAAAACTTCTCCTACAATGAGCAGTTCTTC	CASSENFSYNEQFF
TRBV7-8	-	TRBJ1-1	13	-	TGTGCCAGCAGCTCGCGGGGTATCGCTGAAGCTTTCTTT	CASSSRGIAEAFF
TRBV6-1	-	TRBJ2-2	17	-	TGTGCCAGCAGTGCGGTAATAGGGCTAGGGGACGTCGGGGAGCTGTTTTTT	CASSAVIGLGDVGELFF
TRBV6-2/TRBV6-3	-	TRBJ2-1	14	-	TGTGCCAGCAGAACGACAGGGGAGGGGAATGAGCAGTTCTTC	CASRTTGEGNEQFF
TRBV27	-	TRBJ2-7	15	TRBD1	TGTGCCAGCAGTTTTTCGGGACAGGGCCTTAAGGAGCAGTACTTC	CASSFSGQGLKEQYF
TRBV5-1	few	TRBJ2-1	16	TRBD2	TGCGCCAGCAGCTTGGCTGGGGGGGAAGCCTCAGGGGAGCAGTTCTTC	CASSLAGGEASGEQFF
TRBV3-1	-	TRBJ2-3	14	-	TGTGCCAGCAGCCAAGGGGGGCGCACAGATACGCAGTATTTT	CASSQGGRTDTQYF
TRBV5-1	-	TRBJ2-1	15	TRBD1	TGCGCCAGCAGCCCCACCGGGACAGGGTCCAATGAGCAGTTCTTC	CASSPTGTGSNEQFF
TRBV7-9	-	TRBJ2-2	15	-	TGTGCCAGCAGTCGAGCAGGGGCTCCGGTCGGGGAGCTGTTTTTT	CASSRAGAPVGELFF
TRBV7-9	-	TRBJ2-7	15	-	TGTGCCAGCAGCCGAGGCGGGCCCGAGGGTCTCGAGCAGTACTTC	CASSRGGPEGLEQYF
TRBV7-2	few	TRBJ2-3	15	TRBD2	TGTGCCAGCAGCTTGGCTAGCGGGGGGTCAGATACGCAGTATTTT	CASSLASGGSDTQYF
TRBV4-1	few	TRBJ2-3	15	-	TGCGCCAGCAGCGAGACCTCCGTCCCCGCTGATACGCAGTATTTT	CASSETSVPADTQYF
TRBV10-3	few	TRBJ1-2	12	-	TGTGCCATCAGTGAGAGTGGGGATGGCTACACCTTC	CAISESGDGYTF
TRBV10-3	few	TRBJ2-2	17	TRBD1	TGTGCCATCAGTGAAATCGGGGGGACAGGGATAACCGGGGAGCTGTTTTTT	CAISEIGGTGITGELFF
TRBV28	few	TRBJ2-3	15	-	TGTGCCAGCAGTTTATCGGGGAGCAGAACAGATACGCAGTATTTT	CASSLSGSRTDTQYF
TRBV12-3/TRBV12-4	-	TRBJ2-2	14	-	TGTGCCAGCAGTTTTCCCCCGAACACCGGGGAGCTGTTTTTT	CASSFPPNTGELFF
TRBV7-9	few	TRBJ1-1	15	-	TGTGCCAGCAGCTTAGCCCCAGGATCAGACACTGAAGCTTTCTTT	CASSLAPGSDTEAFF
TRBV5-1	many	TRBJ2-3	15	TRBD2	TGTGCCAGCAGCTTAGGACTAGCGCGAACAGATACGCAGTATTTT	CASSLGLARTDTQYF
TRBV5-1	-	TRBJ2-7	14	-	TGCGCCAGCAGCTTGCCGGACGCCCCTCGGGAGCAGTACTTC	CASSLPDAPREQYF
TRBV7-9	-	TRBJ1-3	15	TRBD1	TGTGCCAGCAGACAACAGGGGAGCTCTGGAAACACCATATATTTT	CASRQQGSSGNTIYF
TRBV20-1	-	TRBJ2-6	16	TRBD2	TGCAGTGCTAGAGCTAGCGGAGGAGCTGGGGCCAACGTCCTGACTTTC	CSARASGGAGANVLTF
TRBV29-1	many	TRBJ2-7	12	-	TGCAGCGCATCGAGTGACTCCTACGAGCAGTACTTC	CSASSDSYEQYF
TRBV4-1	-	TRBJ2-7	15	TRBD2	TGCGCCAGCAGCCAGCCCGGGACTAGCGATCCCGAGCAGTACTTC	CASSQPGTSDPEQYF
TRBV2	many	TRBJ2-2	13	-	TGTGCCTCCCGAGGTGGCATGGTCGGGGAGCTGTTTTTT	CASRGGMVGELFF
TRBV12-3/TRBV12-4	few	TRBJ1-2	13	-	TGTGCCAGCAGTCGACAGTCTAACTATGGCTACACCTTC	CASSRQSNYGYTF
TRBV20-1	many	TRBJ2-1	17	TRBD2	TGCAGTGCTAGAAAAGGTTTGGGACCCGGGGGGAGTAATGAGCAGTTCTTC	CSARKGLGPGGSNEQFF
TRBV27	few	TRBJ2-7	14	-	TGTGCCAGCAGCCTTAGCGCGAAAGCCTACGAGCAGTACTTC	CASSLSAKAYEQYF